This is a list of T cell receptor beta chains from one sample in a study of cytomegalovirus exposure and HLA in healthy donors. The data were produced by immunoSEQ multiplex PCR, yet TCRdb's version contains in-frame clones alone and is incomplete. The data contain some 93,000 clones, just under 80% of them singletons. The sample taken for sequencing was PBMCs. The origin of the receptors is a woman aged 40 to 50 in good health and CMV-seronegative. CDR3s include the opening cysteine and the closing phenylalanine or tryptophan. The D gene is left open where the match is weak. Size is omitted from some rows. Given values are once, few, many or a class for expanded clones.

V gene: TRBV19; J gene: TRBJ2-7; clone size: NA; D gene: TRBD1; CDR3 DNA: TGTGCCAGTAGTTTTACAGGGGGTTTAGACGAGCAGTACTTC; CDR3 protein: CASSFTGGLDEQYF
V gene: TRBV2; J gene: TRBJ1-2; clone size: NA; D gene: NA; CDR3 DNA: TGTGCCAGCAGTGTTGGACAACAGTCAAGCCAAACCTTC; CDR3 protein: CASSVGQQSSQTF
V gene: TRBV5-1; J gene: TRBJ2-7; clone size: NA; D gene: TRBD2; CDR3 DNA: TGCGCCAGCAGCACACGAAGCGGGAAAAAGTCCTACGAGCAGTACTTC; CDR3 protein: CASSTRSGKKSYEQYF
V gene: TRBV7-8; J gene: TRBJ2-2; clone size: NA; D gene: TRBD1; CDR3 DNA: TGTGCCAGCAGCCGGGACAGGGGTCACACCGGGGAGCTGTTTTTT; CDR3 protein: CASSRDRGHTGELFF
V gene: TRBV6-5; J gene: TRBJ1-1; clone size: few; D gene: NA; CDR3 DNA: TGTGCCAGCAGGGTAACAGATGGGAGGACTGAAGCTTTCTTT; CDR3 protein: CASRVTDGRTEAFF
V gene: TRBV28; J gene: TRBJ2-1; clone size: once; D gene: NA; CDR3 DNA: TGTGCCAGCAGTTTTGCGGCTGAGCAGTTCTTC; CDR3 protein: CASSFAAEQFF
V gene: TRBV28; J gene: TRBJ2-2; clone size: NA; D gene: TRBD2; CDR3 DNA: TGTGCCAGCAGTCCCCCGAGGACTAGCGGCCACACCGGGGAGCTGTTTTTT; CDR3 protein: CASSPPRTSGHTGELFF
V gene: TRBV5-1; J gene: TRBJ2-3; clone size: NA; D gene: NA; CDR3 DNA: TGCGCCAGCAGCTTGCCCCAGGGGCTTACAGATACGCAGTATTTT; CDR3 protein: CASSLPQGLTDTQYF
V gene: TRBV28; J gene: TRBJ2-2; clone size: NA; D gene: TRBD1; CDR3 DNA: TGTGCCAGCAGTTTAGGGGACAGATACACCGGGGAGCTGTTTTTT; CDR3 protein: CASSLGDRYTGELFF
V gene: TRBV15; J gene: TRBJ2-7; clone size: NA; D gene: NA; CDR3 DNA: TGTGCCACCAGCAGAGATTCGAGGGGGTACGAGCAGTACTTC; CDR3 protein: CATSRDSRGYEQYF
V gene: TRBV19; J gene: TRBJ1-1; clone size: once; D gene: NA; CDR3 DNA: TGTGCCAGTAGTATATCGGCTTCCAATGGGAGTCCTTTCTTT; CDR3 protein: CASSISASNGSPFF
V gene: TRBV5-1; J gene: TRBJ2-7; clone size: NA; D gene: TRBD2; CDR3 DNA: TGCGCCAGCAGACCGGAGGGAGGGGCCTACGAGCAGTACTTC; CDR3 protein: CASRPEGGAYEQYF
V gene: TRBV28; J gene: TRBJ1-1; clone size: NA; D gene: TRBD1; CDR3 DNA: TGTGCCAGCAGCCGGACAGGGGGCAACACTGAAGCTTTCTTT; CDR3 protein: CASSRTGGNTEAFF
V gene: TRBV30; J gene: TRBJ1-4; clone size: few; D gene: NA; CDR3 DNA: TGTGCCTGGAGTATTGGCGGGACAACTAATGAAAAACTGTTTTTT; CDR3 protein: CAWSIGGTTNEKLFF
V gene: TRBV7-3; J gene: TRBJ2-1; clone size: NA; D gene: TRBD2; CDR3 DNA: TGTGCCAGCAGCTTAGTTGGCGGGAGCGGGGAGCAGTTCTTC; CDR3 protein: CASSLVGGSGEQFF